The 2 T cell receptor beta chains below all came from one sample that was sequenced in a study of cytomegalovirus exposure and HLA in healthy donors. Primers included in the PCR were 60 Vbeta and 13 Jbeta primers. TCRdb keeps only in-frame clones here, not all; method: immunoSEQ multiplex PCR. This table holds 160,000 or so clones. What was sequenced was PBMCs. The origin of the receptors is a young man in good health and CMV-seronegative.

The V call is TRBV28, the J call TRBJ1-1; no firm D call. V shed 1 base and J shed 2 bases, with 5 bases lying between them. Germline CDR1 is MDHEN and CDR2 is SYDVKM. The CDR3 has 13 amino acids. The CDR3 DNA follows: TGTGCCAGCAGTTTATCTCCCAACACTGAAGCTTTCTTT. Amino acids: CASSLSPNTEAFF. The variable domain in full, with the rest retrieved from reference TRBV28 and TRBJ1-1, is DVKVTQSSRYLVKRTGEKVFLECVQDMDHENMFWYRQDPGLGLRLIYFSYDVKMKEKGDIPEGYSVSREKKERFSLILESASTNQTSMYLCASSLSPNTEAFFGQGTRLTVV.

The chain uses TRBV5-1 and TRBJ2-2, with 7 bases fitting TRBD1. Looked up from germline, CDR1 is SGHRS and CDR2 is YFSETQ. This CDR3 region has 20 residues. J lost 0 bases, V lost 4 bases, and 18 bases had no gene match. The CDR3 protein is CASSPRGQRALISNTGELFF. CDR3 DNA sequence: TGCGCCAGCAGCCCTAGGGGACAGCGCGCGCTAATATCGAACACCGGGGAGCTGTTTTTT. Looking up the rest from reference TRBV5-1 and TRBJ2-2 gives the full variable domain: KAGVTQTPRYLIKTRGQQVTLSCSPISGHRSVSWYQQTPGQGLQFLFEYFSETQRNKGNFPGRFSGRQFSNSRSEMNVSTLELGDSALYLCASSPRGQRALISNTGELFFGEGSRLTVL.